Listed below are T cell receptor beta chains from one sample, sequenced in a study of beta chain features in type 1 diabetes. The table came from immunoSEQ multiplex PCR; TCRdb's copy has only in-frame clones and leaves some out. In the table there are a few hundred thousand clones, roughly 9.8% of which are singletons. The sequenced sample consisted of central memory CD4+ T cells from blood. The receptors were sampled from a man aged 25 to 40 with type 1 diabetes. Each CDR3 is given with its conserved first and last residue. D genes are given only for firm matches. Clone size appears in some rows only: once, few, many, or a class for an expanded clone.

J | size | V | D | CDR3 | DNA
TRBJ1-2 | . | TRBV30 | TRBD1 | CAWSSPGQSNYGYTF | TGTGCCTGGAGTTCCCCGGGACAGAGTAACTATGGCTACACCTTC
TRBJ1-1 | . | TRBV9 | . | CASSWLKDIRRDGNTEAFF | TGTGCCAGCAGCTGGCTAAAGGACATCCGAAGGGATGGGAACACTGAAGCTTTCTTT
TRBJ1-2 | . | TRBV27 | TRBD1 | CASSRGQDYGYTF | TGTGCCAGCAGCCGGGGACAGGACTATGGCTACACCTTC
TRBJ2-1 | . | TRBV11-2 | TRBD2 | CASSSPPRLAGAKHEQFF | TGTGCCAGCAGCTCTCCTCCCCGACTAGCGGGGGCCAAACATGAGCAGTTCTTC
TRBJ1-2 | few | TRBV6-6 | . | CASSEGYGYTF | TGTGCCAGCAGTGAGGGTTATGGCTACACCTTC
TRBJ2-7 | many | TRBV6-6 | . | CASSYWGSSYEQYF | TGTGCCAGCAGTTACTGGGGCAGCTCCTACGAGCAGTACTTC
TRBJ2-7 | . | TRBV18 | . | CASSLAGTLYEQYF | TGTGCCAGCTCACTAGCAGGGACGCTATACGAGCAGTACTTC
TRBJ1-2 | . | TRBV6-6 | . | CASSSYGYTF | TGTGCCAGCAGTTCGTATGGCTACACCTTC
TRBJ2-1 | few | TRBV4-1 | . | CASSPLRPRGNEQFF | TGCGCCAGCAGCCCTCTTAGGCCCAGGGGCAATGAGCAGTTCTTC
TRBJ2-7 | . | TRBV28 | TRBD1 | CASSSPVRGRGEQYF | TGTGCCAGCAGTTCCCCGGTGAGGGGGCGCGGCGAGCAGTACTTC
TRBJ2-7 | . | TRBV5-1 | TRBD1 | CASSSGTGFEQYF | TGCGCCAGCAGCTCCGGGACAGGGTTCGAGCAGTACTTC
TRBJ1-2 | many | TRBV2 | . | CASRATPDYGYTF | TGTGCCAGCAGGGCGACACCTGACTATGGCTACACCTTC
TRBJ2-7 | few | TRBV9 | . | CASSVVTDPSGEQYF | TGTGCCAGCAGCGTAGTAACAGACCCCTCAGGAGAGCAGTACTTC
TRBJ2-3 | few | TRBV6-1 | . | CASSLVDTQYF | TGTGCCAGCAGTTTAGTGGATACGCAGTATTTT
TRBJ2-7 | . | TRBV19 | TRBD2 | CASSEGTSGKLWQYF | TGTGCCAGTAGTGAGGGGACTAGCGGGAAATTGTGGCAGTACTTC
TRBJ2-5 | . | TRBV28 | . | CASSFNVYQETQYF | TGTGCCAGCAGTTTTAACGTGTACCAAGAGACCCAGTACTTC
TRBJ2-1 | few | TRBV21-1 | . | CASSKGRSGRTYNEQFF | TGTGCCAGCAGCAAAGGTCGTAGCGGGAGGACCTACAATGAGCAGTTCTTC
TRBJ2-1 | many | TRBV13 | TRBD2 | CASSSSGTSGRNEQFF | TGTGCCAGCAGCTCCTCCGGGACTAGCGGGAGAAATGAGCAGTTCTTC
TRBJ2-3 | . | TRBV9 | TRBD2 | CASSVSGRGTDTQYF | TGTGCCAGCAGCGTTAGCGGGAGGGGGACAGATACGCAGTATTTT
TRBJ2-3 | . | TRBV27 | TRBD1 | CASSLRVRDRVTDTQYF | TGTGCCAGCAGTTTACGAGTTAGGGACAGGGTCACAGATACGCAGTATTTT
TRBJ1-1 | . | TRBV9 | TRBD1 | CASSFQGANEAFF | TGTGCCAGCAGCTTCCAGGGGGCTAATGAAGCTTTCTTT
TRBJ2-2 | . | TRBV5-4 | TRBD1 | CASRQGINAGELFF | TGTGCCAGCAGACAGGGGATAAATGCCGGGGAGCTGTTTTTT
TRBJ2-3 | . | TRBV6-1 | . | CASSEGRFNGDTQYF | TGTGCCAGCAGTGAAGGACGTTTTAATGGAGATACGCAGTATTTT
TRBJ2-1 | few | TRBV7-9 | TRBD1 | CASSLGTGSSYNEQFF | TGTGCCAGCAGCTTGGGGACAGGGAGCTCCTACAATGAGCAGTTCTTC
TRBJ2-4 | many | TRBV19 | . | CATQEAGARDIQYF | TGTGCCACCCAGGAGGCAGGGGCGAGGGACATTCAGTACTTC
TRBJ2-3 | few | TRBV7-9 | . | CASRLRVADTQYF | TGTGCCAGCAGACTTAGAGTCGCAGATACGCAGTATTTT
TRBJ2-7 | . | TRBV2 | . | CASTSGAGGYEQYF | TGTGCCAGCACCAGCGGGGCAGGGGGCTACGAGCAGTACTTC
TRBJ1-2 | few | TRBV28 | . | CASSRVTNYGYTF | TGTGCCAGCAGTCGAGTGACTAACTATGGCTACACCTTC
TRBJ2-7 | few | TRBV5-4 | . | CASSPDGYTYSYEQYF | TGTGCCAGCAGCCCAGACGGTTATACGTACTCCTACGAGCAGTACTTC
TRBJ2-7 | . | TRBV27 | . | CASSSWAGASYEQYF | TGTGCCAGCAGTTCGTGGGCAGGCGCTTCCTACGAGCAGTACTTC
TRBJ1-5 | . | TRBV6-6 | . | CASSYGVWDQPQHF | TGTGCCAGCAGTTACGGGGTTTGGGATCAGCCCCAGCATTTT
TRBJ2-3 | . | TRBV27 | . | CASSRRTVPSTDTQYF | TGTGCCAGCAGCCGCCGGACAGTACCTAGCACAGATACGCAGTATTTT
TRBJ1-5 | . | TRBV6-5 | . | CASSYSTFGQPQHF | TGTGCCAGCAGTTACTCGACCTTTGGGCAGCCCCAGCATTTT
TRBJ2-4 | many | TRBV7-2 | TRBD2 | CASSSGLAGGENIQYF | TGTGCCAGCAGCTCCGGACTAGCGGGAGGGGAAAACATTCAGTACTTC
TRBJ1-2 | few | TRBV18 | . | CASSPQEQDRLVYGYTF | TGTGCCAGCTCACCACAGGAACAGGACCGTCTTGTCTATGGCTACACCTTC
TRBJ1-5 | . | TRBV5-1 | . | CASSLGVNSNQPQHF | TGCGCCAGCAGCTTAGGGGTAAATAGCAATCAGCCCCAGCATTTT
TRBJ2-5 | few | TRBV5-8 | . | CASSLGRKETQYF | TGTGCCAGCAGCTTGGGCAGGAAAGAGACCCAGTACTTC
TRBJ2-1 | few | TRBV15 | TRBD2 | CATSSLSGDNNEQFF | TGTGCCACCAGCAGCCTTAGCGGGGACAACAATGAGCAGTTCTTC
TRBJ2-7 | . | TRBV9 | . | CASSPRGQGGSSYEQYF | TGTGCCAGCAGCCCTCGGGGCCAGGGGGGATCCTCCTACGAGCAGTACTTC
TRBJ2-1 | few | TRBV5-1 | . | CASSLTVQGGNEQFF | TGCGCCAGCAGCTTGACGGTACAGGGTGGGAATGAGCAGTTCTTC
TRBJ1-3 | . | TRBV4-3 | . | CASSEAGSSGNTIYF | TGCGCCAGCAGCGAAGCAGGCTCCTCTGGAAACACCATATATTTT
TRBJ2-7 | . | TRBV18 | . | CASSPRIAGQGSEQYF | TGTGCCAGCTCACCACGAATAGCGGGACAGGGTAGCGAGCAGTACTTC
TRBJ1-6 | . | TRBV7-9 | . | CASSLTESPLHF | TGTGCCAGCAGCCTGACAGAGTCACCCCTCCACTTT
TRBJ2-4 | . | TRBV7-3 | . | CASSQEWQGYNIQYF | TGCGCCAGCAGCCAAGAATGGCAGGGCTACAACATTCAGTACTTC
TRBJ2-7 | few | TRBV28 | . | CASKTQQGINEQYF | TGTGCCAGCAAAACGCAGCAGGGCATCAACGAGCAGTACTTC
TRBJ1-1 | few | TRBV10-1 | . | CASSTTGGSTEAFF | TGCGCCAGCAGTACCACGGGGGGAAGCACTGAAGCTTTCTTT
TRBJ2-3 | few | TRBV11-2 | . | CASSFLQGTSTDTQYF | TGTGCCAGCAGCTTCCTCCAGGGTACTAGCACAGATACGCAGTATTTT
TRBJ1-3 | . | TRBV7-3 | . | CASSFRGGNTIYF | TGTGCCAGCAGCTTCAGGGGAGGAAACACCATATATTTT
TRBJ2-2 | few | TRBV6-1 | TRBD1 | CASSRQGRVTGELFF | TGTGCCAGCAGTCGACAGGGGCGGGTTACCGGGGAGCTGTTTTTT
TRBJ2-1 | many | TRBV4-1 | . | CASSQEQGRLGEQFF | TGCGCCAGCAGCCAAGAACAGGGACGGTTGGGTGAGCAGTTCTTC
TRBJ2-2 | few | TRBV11-3 | . | CASSLRNTGELFF | TGTGCCAGCAGCCTAAGGAACACCGGGGAGCTGTTTTTT
TRBJ2-2 | few | TRBV6-5 | . | CASTRQVNTGELFF | TGTGCCAGCACGAGACAGGTGAACACCGGGGAGCTGTTTTTT
TRBJ1-2 | . | TRBV4-1 | . | CASSQVVGIGGYTF | TGCGCCAGCAGCCAAGTAGTGGGGATTGGTGGCTACACCTTC
TRBJ2-2 | few | TRBV4-1 | . | CASSQGGGRLNTGELFF | TGCGCCAGCAGCCAAGGGGGAGGACGGTTGAACACCGGGGAGCTGTTTTTT